The entry below describes one T cell receptor (beta chain). What it binds is not known. This record comes from a study of neoadjuvant nivolumab and ipilimumab in lung cancer. At the level of the study: The combination arm added day-1 ipilimumab 1 mg/kg to nivolumab 3 mg/kg on days 1, 15, 29. Findings and caveats of the study: Higher pretherapy blood TCR richness went with higher resected-tumor richness. Resected tumors had greater TCR richness and clonality than uninvolved lung. TCR clonality did not significantly correlate with pathologic tumor regression.

Data came from immunoSEQ multiplex PCR; TCRdb stores just in-frame clones and leaves some out. The repertoire has tens of thousands of clones, more than 90% of them found once; the top ten carry 2% to 2.5%. Germline CDR1 is MNHNS and CDR2 is SASEGT. Trimming left V 0 bases short and J 4 bases short, with 13 bases between. The CDR3 extends over 16 amino acids. Source: peripheral blood, taken after neoadjuvant nivolumab, alone or with ipilimumab, at or shortly before surgery. This sequence joins TRBV6-1 and TRBJ2-1; the D is unclear. The clonotype was recovered from an adult with non-small cell lung cancer. CDR3 nucleotides: TGTGCCAGCAGTGAAGCGGCAGTCCCAAATTACAATGAGCAGTTCTTC. This sequence encodes CASSEAAVPNYNEQFF.